This TCR beta chain was identified during a study of beta chain features in type 1 diabetes. Expressed TCRB transcripts were sequenced because the entire RNA isolate underwent reverse transcription. Only in-frame clones appear in the TCRdb table, and some are missing; sequencing was by immunoSEQ multiplex PCR. This sample has 350,000 or so clones, with about 18% found just once. Study observations and caveats: The naive, central memory and Treg TCRB repertoires looked more alike in patients than they did in healthy donors.

As to this clone: No antigen is known for it.

The CDR3 has 14 residues. CDR1 is MGHRA, CDR2 YSYEKL, per germline. Trimming left V 4 bases short and J 3 bases short, with 12 bases between. The receptor was derived from a woman aged 18 to 35 in good health. The V gene is TRBV4-1, the J gene TRBJ1-2; D gene ambiguous. Material for sequencing was naive CD4+ T cells from blood. As DNA, the CDR3 is TGCGCCAGCAGCCCACCCGGGATCCACTATGGCTACACCTTC. Translation gives CASSPPGIHYGYTF.